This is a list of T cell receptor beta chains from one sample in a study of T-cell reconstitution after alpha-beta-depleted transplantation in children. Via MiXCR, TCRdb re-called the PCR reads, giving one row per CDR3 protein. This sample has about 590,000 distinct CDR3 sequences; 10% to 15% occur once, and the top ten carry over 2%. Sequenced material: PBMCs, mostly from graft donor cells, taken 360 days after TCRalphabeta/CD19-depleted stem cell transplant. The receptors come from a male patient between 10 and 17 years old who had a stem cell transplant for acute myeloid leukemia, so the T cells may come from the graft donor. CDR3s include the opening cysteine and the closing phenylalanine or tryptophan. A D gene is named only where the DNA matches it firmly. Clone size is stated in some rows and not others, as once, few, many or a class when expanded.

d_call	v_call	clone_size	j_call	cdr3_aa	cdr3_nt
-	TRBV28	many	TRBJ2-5	CASTGGGGQETQYF	TGTGCCAGCACGGGGGGAGGGGGGCAAGAGACCCAGTACTTC
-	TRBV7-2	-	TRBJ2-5	CASSPRREGGTAQYF	TGTGCCAGCAGCCCTCGTAGGGAAGGGGGTACGGCCCAGTACTTC
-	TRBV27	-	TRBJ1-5	CASSPEVFNQPQHF	TGTGCCAGCAGCCCGGAGGTTTTTAATCAGCCCCAGCATTTT
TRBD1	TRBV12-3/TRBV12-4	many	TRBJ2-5	CASSTDREAETQYF	TGTGCCAGCAGTACGGACAGGGAGGCAGAGACCCAGTACTTC
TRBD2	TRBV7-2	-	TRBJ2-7	CASSNSGRGYEQYF	TGTGCCAGCAGTAATAGCGGGAGGGGGTACGAGCAGTACTTC
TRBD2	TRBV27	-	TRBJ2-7	CASSFGTSGRNEQYF	TGTGCCAGCAGTTTCGGGACTAGCGGGAGGAACGAGCAGTACTTC
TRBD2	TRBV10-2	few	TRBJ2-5	CASSEGLAGIWQETQYF	TGCGCCAGCAGTGAAGGGCTAGCGGGAATATGGCAAGAGACCCAGTACTTC
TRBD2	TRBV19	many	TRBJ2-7	CASSPAGLAGGQQYF	TGTGCCAGTAGTCCGGCCGGACTAGCGGGAGGCCAGCAGTACTTC
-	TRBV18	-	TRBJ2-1	CASSFLRDPRDEQFF	TGTGCCAGCTCATTCCTCCGGGACCCCCGCGATGAGCAGTTCTTC
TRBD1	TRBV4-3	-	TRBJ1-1	CASAGQGAGNTEAFF	TGCGCCAGCGCGGGACAGGGGGCCGGGAACACTGAAGCTTTCTTT
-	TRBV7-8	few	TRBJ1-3	CASSLVDSRYTRNTIYF	TGTGCCAGCAGCTTAGTGGACAGCCGTTATACCCGAAACACCATATATTTT
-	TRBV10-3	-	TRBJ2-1	CAISNFNEQFF	TGTGCCATCAGTAACTTCAATGAGCAGTTCTTC
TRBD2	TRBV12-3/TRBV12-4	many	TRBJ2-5	CASSLNSGIYRETQYF	TGTGCCAGCAGTTTAAATAGCGGGATATATCGAGAGACCCAGTACTTC
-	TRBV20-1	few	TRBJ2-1	CSASSAGYYNEQFF	TGCAGTGCTAGTTCCGCGGGCTACTACAATGAGCAGTTCTTC
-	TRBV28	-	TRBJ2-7	CASSETGILYEQYF	TGTGCCAGCAGTGAAACAGGGATCCTCTACGAGCAGTACTTC
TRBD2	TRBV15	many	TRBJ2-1	CATSREGTSGILNEQFF	TGTGCCACCAGCAGAGAAGGGACTAGCGGGATCTTAAATGAGCAGTTCTTC
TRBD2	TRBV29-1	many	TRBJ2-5	CSVRQGGRQETQYF	TGCAGCGTAAGGCAGGGAGGGAGACAAGAGACCCAGTACTTC
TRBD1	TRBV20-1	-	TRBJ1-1	CSARHPRGPGNTEAFF	TGCAGTGCTAGACATCCCAGGGGGCCGGGGAACACTGAAGCTTTCTTT
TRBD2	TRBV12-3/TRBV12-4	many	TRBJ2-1	CASSFLTSGRANEQFF	TGTGCCAGCAGTTTCTTGACTAGCGGGAGGGCGAATGAGCAGTTCTTC
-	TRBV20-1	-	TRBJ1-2	CSARVTGANYGYTF	TGCAGTGCTAGGGTGACAGGCGCTAACTATGGCTACACCTTC
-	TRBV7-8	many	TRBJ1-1	CASSLVGRAADHTEAFF	TGTGCCAGCAGCTTAGTTGGCAGGGCGGCAGATCACACTGAAGCTTTCTTT
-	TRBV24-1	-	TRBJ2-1	CATSDFRDEYNEQFF	TGTGCCACCAGTGACTTCCGGGACGAGTACAATGAGCAGTTCTTC
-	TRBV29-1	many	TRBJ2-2	CSVQSQVTGELFF	TGCAGCGTACAATCCCAGGTCACCGGGGAGCTGTTTTTT
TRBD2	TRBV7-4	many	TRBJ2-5	CASIRKMKPHHLAGGANRETQYF	TGTGCCAGCATCAGAAAGATGAAACCGCACCATCTAGCGGGAGGGGCCAATCGAGAGACCCAGTACTTC
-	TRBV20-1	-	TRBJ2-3	CSANPPFSTHPSTDTQYF	TGCAGTGCCAACCCTCCCTTTTCCACGCACCCTAGCACAGATACGCAGTATTTT
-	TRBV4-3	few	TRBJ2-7	CASSQDPHEQYF	TGCGCCAGCAGCCAAGATCCCCACGAGCAGTACTTC
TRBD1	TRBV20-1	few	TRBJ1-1	CSASHSDRGPHTEAFF	TGCAGTGCCTCACACTCTGACAGGGGCCCTCACACTGAAGCTTTCTTT
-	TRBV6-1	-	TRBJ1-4	CASLQIKLGFEEKLFF	TGTGCCAGCCTGCAGATTAAGCTGGGGTTTGAGGAAAAACTGTTTTTT
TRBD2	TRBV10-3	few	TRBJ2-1	CAISGGTSGKYNEQFF	TGTGCCATCAGTGGGGGGACTAGCGGAAAATACAATGAGCAGTTCTTC